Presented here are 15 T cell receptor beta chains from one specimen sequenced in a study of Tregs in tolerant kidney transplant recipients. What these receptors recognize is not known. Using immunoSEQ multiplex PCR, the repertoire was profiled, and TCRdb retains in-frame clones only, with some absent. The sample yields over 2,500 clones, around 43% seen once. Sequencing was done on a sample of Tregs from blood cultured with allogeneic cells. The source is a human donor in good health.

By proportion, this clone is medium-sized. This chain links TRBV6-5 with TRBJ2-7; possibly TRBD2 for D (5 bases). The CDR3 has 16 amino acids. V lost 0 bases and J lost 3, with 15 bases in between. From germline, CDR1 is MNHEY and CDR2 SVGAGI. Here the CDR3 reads CASSYSRLAAYYEQYF. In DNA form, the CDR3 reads TGTGCCAGCAGTTACTCGAGGCTAGCAGCATACTACGAGCAGTACTTC.

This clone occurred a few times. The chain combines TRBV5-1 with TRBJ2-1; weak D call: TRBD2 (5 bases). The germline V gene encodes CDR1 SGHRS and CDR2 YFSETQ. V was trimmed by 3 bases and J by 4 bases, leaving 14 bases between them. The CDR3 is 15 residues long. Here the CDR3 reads CASSYEGAFYNEQFF. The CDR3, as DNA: TGCGCCAGCAGCTATGAGGGAGCTTTTTACAATGAGCAGTTCTTC. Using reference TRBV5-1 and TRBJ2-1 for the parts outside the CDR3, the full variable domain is KAGVTQTPRYLIKTRGQQVTLSCSPISGHRSVSWYQQTPGQGLQFLFEYFSETQRNKGNFPGRFSGRQFSNSRSEMNVSTLELGDSALYLCASSYEGAFYNEQFFGPGTRLTVL.

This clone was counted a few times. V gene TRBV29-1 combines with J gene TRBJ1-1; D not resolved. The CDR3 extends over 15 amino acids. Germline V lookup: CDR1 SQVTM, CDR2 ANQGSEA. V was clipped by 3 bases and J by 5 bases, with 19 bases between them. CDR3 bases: TGCAGCGTTGAGAGAGGATCTCACAGTCGAACTGAAGCTTTCTTT. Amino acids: CSVERGSHSRTEAFF.

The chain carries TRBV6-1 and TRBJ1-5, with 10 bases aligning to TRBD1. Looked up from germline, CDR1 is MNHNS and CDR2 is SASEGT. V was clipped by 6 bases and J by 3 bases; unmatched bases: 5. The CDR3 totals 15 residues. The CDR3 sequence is CASRRTGGTNQPQHF. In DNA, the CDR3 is TGTGCCAGCAGACGGACAGGGGGAACCAATCAGCCCCAGCATTTT.

The DNA of the CDR3 is TGTGCCAGTCGAACAGGGGTAGACTATGGCTACACCTTC. Translation gives CASRTGVDYGYTF. The chain carries TRBV6-5 and TRBJ1-2; 7 bases are a match to TRBD1. This CDR3 contains 13 residues. The V gene's germline CDR1 is MNHEY and CDR2 SVGAGI. The V segment lost 9 bases and the J segment 3 bases; nucleotides outside the gene matches: 7.

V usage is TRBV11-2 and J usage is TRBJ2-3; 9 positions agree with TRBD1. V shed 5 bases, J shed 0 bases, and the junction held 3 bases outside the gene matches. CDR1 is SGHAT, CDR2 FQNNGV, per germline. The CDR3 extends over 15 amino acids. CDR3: CASSDGTGSTDTQYF. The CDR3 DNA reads TGTGCCAGCAGCGACGGGACAGGGAGCACAGATACGCAGTATTTT.

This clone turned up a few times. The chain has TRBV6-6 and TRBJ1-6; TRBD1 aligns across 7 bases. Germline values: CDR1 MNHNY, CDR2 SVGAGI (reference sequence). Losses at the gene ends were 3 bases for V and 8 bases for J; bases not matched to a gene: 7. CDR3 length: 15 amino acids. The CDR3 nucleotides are TGTGCCAGCAGTTATAGTTGGGACAGACATTCACCCCTCCACTTT. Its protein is CASSYSWDRHSPLHF.

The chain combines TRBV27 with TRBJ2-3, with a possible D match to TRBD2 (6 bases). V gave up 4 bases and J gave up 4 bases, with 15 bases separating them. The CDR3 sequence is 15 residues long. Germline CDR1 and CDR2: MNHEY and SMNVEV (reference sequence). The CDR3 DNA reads TGTGCCAGCAGTTCGCGCGGGACCTGGGCAGATACGCAGTATTTT. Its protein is CASSSRGTWADTQYF.

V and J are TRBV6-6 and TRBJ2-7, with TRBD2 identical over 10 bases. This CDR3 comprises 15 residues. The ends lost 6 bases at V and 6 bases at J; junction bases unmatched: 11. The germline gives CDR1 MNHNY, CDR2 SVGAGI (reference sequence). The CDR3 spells CASRLAGAGGSEQYF. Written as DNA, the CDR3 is TGTGCCAGCAGGCTAGCGGGGGCCGGCGGGTCCGAGCAGTACTTC.

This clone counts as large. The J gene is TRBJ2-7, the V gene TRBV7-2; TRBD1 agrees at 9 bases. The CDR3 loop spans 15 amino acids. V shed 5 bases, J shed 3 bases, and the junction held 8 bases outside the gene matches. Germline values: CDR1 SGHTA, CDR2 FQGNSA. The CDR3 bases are TGTGCCAGCAGCCCTGGGACAGGGTCCTTCTACGAGCAGTACTTC. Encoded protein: CASSPGTGSFYEQYF.

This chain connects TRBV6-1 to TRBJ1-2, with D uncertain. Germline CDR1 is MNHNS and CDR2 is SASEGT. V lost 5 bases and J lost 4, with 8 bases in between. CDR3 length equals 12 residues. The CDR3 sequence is CASSRLGYGYTF. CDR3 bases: TGTGCCAGCAGTAGATTGGGCTATGGCTACACCTTC.

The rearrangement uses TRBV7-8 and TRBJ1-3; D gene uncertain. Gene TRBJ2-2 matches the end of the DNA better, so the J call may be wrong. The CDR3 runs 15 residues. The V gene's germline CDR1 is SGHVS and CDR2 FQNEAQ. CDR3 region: CASKLRPLGTGELFF. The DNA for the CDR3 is TGTGCCAGCAAACTTAGGCCTTTGGGGACCGGGGAGCTGTTTTTT.

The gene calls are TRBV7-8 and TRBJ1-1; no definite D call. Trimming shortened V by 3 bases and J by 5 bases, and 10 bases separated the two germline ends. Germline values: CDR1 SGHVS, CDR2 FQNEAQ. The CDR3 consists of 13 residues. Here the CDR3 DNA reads TGTGCCAGCAGCTTGTTCCAGAATACTGAAGCTTTCTTT. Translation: CASSLFQNTEAFF. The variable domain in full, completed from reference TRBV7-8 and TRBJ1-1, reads GAGVSQSPRYKVAKRGQDVALRCDPISGHVSLFWYQQALGQGPEFLTYFQNEAQLDKSGLPSDRFFAERPEGSVSTLKIQRTQQEDSAVYLCASSLFQNTEAFFGQGTRLTVV.

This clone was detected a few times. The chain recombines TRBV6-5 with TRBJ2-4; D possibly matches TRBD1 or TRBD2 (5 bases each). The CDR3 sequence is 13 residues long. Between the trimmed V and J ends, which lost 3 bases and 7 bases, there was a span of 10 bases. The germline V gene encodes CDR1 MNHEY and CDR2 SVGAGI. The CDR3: CASSYGGTNIQYF. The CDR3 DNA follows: TGTGCCAGCAGTTATGGGGGAACGAACATTCAGTACTTC.

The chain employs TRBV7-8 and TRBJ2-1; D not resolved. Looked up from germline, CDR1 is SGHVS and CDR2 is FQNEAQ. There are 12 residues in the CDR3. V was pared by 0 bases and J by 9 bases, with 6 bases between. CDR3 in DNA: TGTGCCAGCAGCTTAGCTGGATTTGAGCAGTTCTTC. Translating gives CASSLAGFEQFF.